This section outlines one T cell receptor beta chain sequence together with its context. Recovery meant two consecutive negative NP/OP PCR tests, professional clearance, or resolved symptoms. The sample is drawn from a study of blood T cell repertoires in COVID-19. Germline CDR1 SGHRS, CDR2 YFSETQ. CDR3 length: 13 amino acids. V was clipped by 4 bases and J by 5 bases, with 12 bases between them. Per the original data handling: Amplification of reference gene primers provided the estimated nucleated cell counts. The table came from immunoSEQ multiplex PCR; TCRdb's copy has only in-frame clones and leaves some out. V, J and clone size are those of that table, while D and trimming were read from the DNA. In the table there are approximately 450,000 clones, 80% to 90% of which are singletons.

The sequence came from a man between 25 and 39 years old who had recovered from COVID-19. The rearrangement joins TRBV5-1 to TRBJ1-2; a possible D gene is TRBD1 (6 bases). The material sequenced was PBMCs or T cells enriched from blood (not recorded which). CDR3 residues: CASSKDSSYGYTF. The CDR3 region has the DNA TGCGCCAGCAGCAAGGACAGCAGTTATGGCTACACCTTC.